The 28 T cell receptor beta chains listed next were all sequenced from one sample in a study of cytomegalovirus exposure and HLA in healthy donors. PCR primers comprised 60 Vbeta and 13 Jbeta primers. Clones were read by immunoSEQ multiplex PCR, and TCRdb kept only the in-frame ones, dropping some. The sample holds about 130,000 clones, approximately 80% seen once. The sequenced material came from PBMCs. Receptors originate from a woman in her 40s in good health and CMV-seronegative.

The chain employs TRBV4-1 and TRBJ1-1; tentatively, D is TRBD1 (5 bases). V dropped 7 bases and J dropped 7 bases, with 22 bases sitting between them. The CDR3 contains 15 residues. Germline assignment: CDR1 MGHRA and CDR2 YSYEKL. DNA of the CDR3: TGCGCCAGCAAGCCTCAAGCAGGGTTCCAGAATGAAGCTTTCTTT. This gives the protein CASKPQAGFQNEAFF.

With regard to this clone: One junction end does not reproduce the germline sequence, and a read error may be involved. V is TRBV7-7 and J is TRBJ2-5; D uncertain. The CDR3 has 14 amino acids. Germline values: CDR1 SSHAT, CDR2 FNYEAQ (reference sequence). In nucleotides, the CDR3 is TGTGCTAGCAGCCTCATGCAGGTTGGGGAGACCCAGTACTTC. Translation gives CASSLMQVGETQYF. The entire variable domain, with the rest obtained from reference TRBV7-7 and TRBJ2-5, is as follows: GAGVSQSPRYKVTKRGQDVTLRCDPISSHATLYWYQQALGQGPEFLTYFNYEAQPDKSGLPSDRFSAERPEGSISTLTIQRTEQRDSAMYRCASSLMQVGETQYFGPGTRLLVL.

The CDR3 DNA follows: TGCGCCAGCAGCCAAGATGGCGGGTTCGGCAATCAGCCCCAGCATTTT. Protein product: CASSQDGGFGNQPQHF. The V call is TRBV4-1, the J call TRBJ1-5; no definite D call. V lost 0 bases and J 2 bases, leaving 11 bases between the germline ends. Germline V gene sequence: CDR1 MGHRA, CDR2 YSYEKL. CDR3 length: 16 amino acids.

The chain carries TRBV6-6 and TRBJ2-7, with TRBD1 matching 9 bases. The CDR3 has 14 amino acids. Germline V CDR1 and CDR2: MNHNY, SVGAGI (reference sequence). V was clipped by 5 bases and J by 5 bases; unmatched bases: 7. This CDR3 is CASSIGTGNDEQYF. The CDR3 DNA reads TGTGCCAGCAGTATCGGGACAGGGAACGACGAGCAGTACTTC.

The CDR3 spells CASSSSQLAYEQYF. The CDR3 bases are TGTGCCAGCAGCTCAAGCCAACTAGCCTACGAGCAGTACTTC. The rearrangement uses TRBV7-9 and TRBJ2-7, with D perhaps matching TRBD2 (5 bases). The V end lost 4 bases, the J end lost 2 bases, and 12 bases lay between the germline ends. This CDR3 has 14 amino acids. Germline-derived CDR1 and CDR2 are SEHNR and FQNEAQ (reference sequence).

This sequence joins TRBV18 and TRBJ1-2; 8 nucleotides agree with TRBD1. V dropped 6 bases and J dropped 6; count of bases not matched to a gene: 6. CDR3 length equals 13 residues. CDR1 is KGHSH and CDR2 is LQKENI in the germline V gene. CDR3 region: CASSQQGGNGYTF. The CDR3 nucleotides are TGTGCCAGCTCCCAACAGGGGGGGAATGGCTACACCTTC.

The chain has TRBV5-1 and TRBJ2-7, with 7 bases aligning to TRBD2. This CDR3 comprises 14 residues. With 1 base clipped from V and 6 bases from J, the junction kept 7 bases outside the gene matches. The germline V gene encodes CDR1 SGHRS and CDR2 YFSETQ. The CDR3 region is CASSLYSGDVEQYF. In DNA, the CDR3 is TGCGCCAGCAGCTTGTACAGCGGGGATGTCGAGCAGTACTTC.

The CDR3 region has the DNA TGTGCCACCAGCGGAGGACAGGGGGAGGCTTTCTTT. Translation gives CATSGGQGEAFF. The V and J genes are TRBV15 and TRBJ1-1, with TRBD1 matching 10 bases. Germline V CDR1 and CDR2: LNHNV, YYDKDF (reference sequence). Unmatched junction bases numbered 5, after V lost 5 bases and J lost 11 bases. The length of the CDR3 is 12 residues.

The rearrangement uses TRBV7-8 and TRBJ1-2, with a possible D match to TRBD1 (5 bases). The CDR3 runs 16 residues. Looked up from germline, CDR1 is SGHVS and CDR2 is FQNEAQ. Trimming stripped 1 base from V and 4 bases from J, with 16 bases between. DNA for the CDR3: TGTGCCAGCAGCTTAGGCGTGGGGGGGAGAGGCTATGGCTACACCTTC. Protein: CASSLGVGGRGYGYTF.

V usage is TRBV5-4 and J usage is TRBJ2-3, with D perhaps TRBD2 (5 bases). The length of the CDR3 is 16 residues. Germline V gene lookup returns CDR1 SGHNT and CDR2 YYREEE (reference sequence). V was shortened by 3 bases and J by 1 base, with 15 bases between the two germline ends. CDR3 DNA: TGTGCCAGCAGCTCCGGACTCGCCCGAGGCACAGATACGCAGTATTTT. Translating gives CASSSGLARGTDTQYF.

V and J are TRBV7-2 and TRBJ1-5, with a tentative D call TRBD1 (6 bases). Trimming took off 4 bases at V and 6 bases at J, with 10 bases between the two ends. Germline V gives CDR1 SGHTA, CDR2 FQGNSA. This CDR3 contains 13 residues. CDR3 in amino acids: CASSYRDIQPQHF. In nucleotides, the CDR3 is TGTGCCAGCAGCTACAGGGATATTCAGCCCCAGCATTTT.

The genes are TRBV9 and TRBJ2-1, with 12 bases matching TRBD2. CDR3 length: 20 amino acids. Germline trimming cut 0 bases from V and 0 bases from J; bases unmatched to any gene: 10. Germline V gene sequence: CDR1 SGDLS, CDR2 YYNGEE. The CDR3 region is CASSVAPTSGGRSSYNEQFF. The CDR3 DNA reads as TGTGCCAGCAGCGTAGCCCCGACTAGCGGGGGCCGGAGCTCCTACAATGAGCAGTTCTTC. The entire variable domain, with the rest obtained from reference TRBV9 and TRBJ2-1, is as follows: DSGVTQTPKHLITATGQRVTLRCSPRSGDLSVYWYQQSLDQGLQFLIQYYNGEERAKGNILERFSAQQFPDLHSELNLSSLELGDSALYFCASSVAPTSGGRSSYNEQFFGPGTRLTVL.

On this clone itself: Other DNA sequences in this sample translate to the same CDR3. V usage is TRBV5-6 and J usage is TRBJ2-7; 12 bases are a match to TRBD2. The V gene end was trimmed by 4 bases and the J gene end by 2 bases; junction bases not matched to a gene: 4. The CDR3 loop spans 15 amino acids. Germline assignment: CDR1 SGHDT and CDR2 YYEEEE. The CDR3 spells CASSRLAGGTYEQYF. In nucleotides, the CDR3 is TGTGCCAGCAGCCGGCTAGCGGGGGGGACCTACGAGCAGTACTTC.

V and J are TRBV5-1 and TRBJ1-6; 9 nucleotides agree with TRBD1. The CDR3 runs 16 residues. Germline V gene data show CDR1 as SGHRS and CDR2 as YFSETQ. V shed 3 bases, J shed 3 bases, and the junction held 4 bases outside the gene matches. The CDR3 spells CASSSGTGIYNSPLHF. The CDR3 nucleotides are TGCGCCAGCAGCTCGGGGACAGGGATCTATAATTCACCCCTCCACTTT.

The gene calls are TRBV5-1 and TRBJ2-5; the D is unclear. Looked up from germline, CDR1 is SGHRS and CDR2 is YFSETQ. Trimming cost V 7 bases and J 0 bases, with 10 bases left between them. The CDR3 loop spans 13 amino acids. This CDR3 is CASSNSNQETQYF. DNA of the CDR3: TGCGCCAGCTCCAACAGTAACCAAGAGACCCAGTACTTC.

The V call is TRBV7-2, the J call TRBJ1-1; D is unclear. Trimming removed 5 bases at V and 0 bases at J, with 7 bases between. The CDR3 consists of 13 residues. The V gene's germline CDR1 is SGHTA and CDR2 FQGNSA. Written as DNA, the CDR3 is TGTGCCAGCAGCCCTCTCGTGAACACTGAAGCTTTCTTT. Translation gives CASSPLVNTEAFF.

The rearrangement uses TRBV30 and TRBJ2-1, with 15 bases aligning to TRBD2. Germline CDR1 GTSNPN, CDR2 SVGIG (reference sequence). This CDR3 region has 15 residues. V shed 4 bases and J 3 bases; nucleotides not matched to a gene: 1. CDR3 sequence reads: CAWKGLAGGYNEQFF. For the CDR3, the DNA is TGTGCCTGGAAGGGACTAGCGGGGGGCTACAATGAGCAGTTCTTC.

The V and J genes are TRBV28 and TRBJ2-1, with a tentative D call TRBD2 (7 bases). Trimming stripped 2 bases from V and 4 bases from J, with 15 bases between. From germline, CDR1 is MDHEN and CDR2 SYDVKM. There are 16 residues in the CDR3. The CDR3 sequence is CASSLNWRGTYNEQFF. DNA of the CDR3: TGTGCCAGCAGTTTAAATTGGCGGGGGACATACAATGAGCAGTTCTTC.

The rearrangement links TRBV10-3 to TRBJ2-1, with TRBD2 matching over 7 bases. Germline CDR1 reads ENHRY; CDR2 reads SYGVKD. The CDR3 is 13 amino acids. With 4 bases clipped from V and 8 bases from J, the junction kept 5 bases outside the gene matches. CDR3 bases: TGTGCCATCAGTGTTCCGGGGGGTCATGAGCAGTTCTTC. Protein sequence: CAISVPGGHEQFF.

The CDR3 reads CASSADSLNQPQHF. The CDR3 DNA sequence: TGTGCCAGCAGTGCCGACAGCTTGAATCAGCCCCAGCATTTT. The gene calls are TRBV6-5 and TRBJ1-5, with D tentatively TRBD1 (5 bases). This CDR3 spans 14 amino acids. Trimming cost V 5 bases and J 4 bases, with 12 bases left between them. In germline, CDR1 is MNHEY, CDR2 SVGAGI.

The J gene is TRBJ2-7, the V gene TRBV6-1, with D perhaps TRBD1 (6 bases). V lost 7 bases and J lost 3, with 10 bases in between. Germline assignment: CDR1 MNHNS and CDR2 SASEGT. This CDR3 comprises 12 residues. CDR3 in DNA: TGTGCCAGCAACGGACAGTACTACGAGCAGTACTTC. Translation gives CASNGQYYEQYF.

This clone was seen ten or more times. The rearrangement links TRBV5-1 to TRBJ2-7; the D is unclear. This CDR3 is built from 12 residues. V was pared by 1 base and J by 3 bases, with 5 bases between. Per germline, CDR1 SGHRS and CDR2 YFSETQ. CDR3: CASSLSDYEQYF. The CDR3 DNA follows: TGCGCCAGCAGCTTGTCAGACTACGAGCAGTACTTC.

This clone is a singleton in its sample. The chain combines TRBV7-9 with TRBJ1-4; D unresolved. The CDR3 is 15 amino acids. V was shortened by 0 bases and J by 0 bases, with 5 bases between the two germline ends. Germline loops: CDR1 SEHNR, CDR2 FQNEAQ (reference sequence). The CDR3 DNA sequence: TGTGCCAGCAGCTTAGCGACTTCAACTAATGAAAAACTGTTTTTT. It translates to CASSLATSTNEKLFF. Full variable domain (remainder filled in from reference TRBV7-9 and TRBJ1-4): DTGVSQNPRHKITKRGQNVTFRCDPISEHNRLYWYRQTLGQGPEFLTYFQNEAQLEKSRLLSDRFSAERPKGSFSTLEIQRTEQGDSAMYLCASSLATSTNEKLFFGSGTQLSVL.

The chain is built from TRBV5-4 and TRBJ2-2; TRBD1 aligns across 9 bases. This CDR3 has 18 amino acids. Germline assignment: CDR1 SGHNT and CDR2 YYREEE (reference sequence). Losses at the gene ends were 4 bases for V and 4 bases for J; bases not matched to a gene: 14. The CDR3 sequence is CASSPGQGTPRGTGELFF. CDR3 nucleotide sequence: TGTGCCAGCAGCCCTGGACAGGGGACCCCCCGGGGCACCGGGGAGCTGTTTTTT.

V usage is TRBV27 and J usage is TRBJ1-5; TRBD1 matches 7 bases. CDR1 and CDR2 from the germline V gene are MNHEY and SMNVEV (reference sequence). Losses at the gene ends were 4 bases for V and 1 base for J; bases not matched to a gene: 4. The CDR3 is 15 amino acids. The CDR3 protein is CASSSRTGSNQPQHF. In DNA, the CDR3 is TGTGCCAGCAGTTCAAGGACAGGAAGCAATCAGCCCCAGCATTTT.

The chain uses TRBV25-1 and TRBJ1-2; no clear D gene. The germline V gene encodes CDR1 MGHDK and CDR2 SYGVNS. V lost 3 bases to trimming and J lost 7 bases, with 12 bases between them. This CDR3 spans 13 amino acids. The CDR3 DNA reads as TGTGCCAGCAGTGACCGTCGTTACAGTGGCTACACCTTC. Translated, it gives CASSDRRYSGYTF.

The chain recombines TRBV6-5 with TRBJ2-1; the match to TRBD2 covers 13 bases. The germline CDR1 and CDR2 sequences are MNHEY and SVGAGI. The ends lost 0 bases at V and 10 bases at J; junction bases unmatched: 3. This CDR3 comprises 15 residues. CDR3 protein: CASSYSAGLAGEQFF. The CDR3, as DNA: TGTGCCAGCAGTTACTCGGCGGGACTAGCGGGGGAGCAGTTCTTC.

This clone was seen only once. The chain joins TRBV18 to TRBJ2-5, with TRBD1 matching over 7 bases. Trimming cost V 6 bases and J 3 bases; bases outside gene matches: 4. Germline assignment: CDR1 KGHSH and CDR2 LQKENI. The CDR3 is 13 amino acids. The CDR3 spells CASSKGQKETQYF. The CDR3 coding sequence is TGTGCCAGCTCGAAGGGACAGAAAGAGACCCAGTACTTC.